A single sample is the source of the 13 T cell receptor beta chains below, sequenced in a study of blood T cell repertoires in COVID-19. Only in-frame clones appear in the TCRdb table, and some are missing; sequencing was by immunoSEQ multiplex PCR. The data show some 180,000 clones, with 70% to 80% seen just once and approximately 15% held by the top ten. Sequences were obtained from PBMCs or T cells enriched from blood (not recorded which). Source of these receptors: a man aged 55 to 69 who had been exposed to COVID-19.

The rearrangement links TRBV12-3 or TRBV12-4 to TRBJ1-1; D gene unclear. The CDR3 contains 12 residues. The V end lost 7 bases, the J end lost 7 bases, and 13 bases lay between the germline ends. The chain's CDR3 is CASTGKEREAFF. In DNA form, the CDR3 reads TGTGCCAGCACCGGGAAGGAGCGTGAAGCTTTCTTT.

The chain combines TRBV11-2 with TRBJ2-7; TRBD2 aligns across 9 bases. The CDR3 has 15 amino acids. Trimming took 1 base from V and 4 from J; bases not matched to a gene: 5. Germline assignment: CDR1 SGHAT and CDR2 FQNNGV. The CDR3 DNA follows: TGTGCCAGCAGCTTAGTGGCTAGCGGGAATTACGAGCAGTACTTC. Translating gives CASSLVASGNYEQYF.

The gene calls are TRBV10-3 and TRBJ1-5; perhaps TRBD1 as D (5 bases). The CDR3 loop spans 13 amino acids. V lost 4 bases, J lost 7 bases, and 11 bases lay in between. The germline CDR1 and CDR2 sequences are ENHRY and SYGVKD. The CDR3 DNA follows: TGTGCCATCAGTGGGGGGGAAGGGCAGCCCCAGCATTTT. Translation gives CAISGGEGQPQHF.

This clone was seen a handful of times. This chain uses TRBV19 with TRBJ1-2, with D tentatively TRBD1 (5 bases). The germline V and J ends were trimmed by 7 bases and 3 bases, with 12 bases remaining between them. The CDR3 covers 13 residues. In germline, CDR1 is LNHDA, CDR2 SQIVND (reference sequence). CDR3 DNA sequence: TGTGCCAGTAATAACGGGGGGTACTATGGCTACACCTTC. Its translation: CASNNGGYYGYTF.

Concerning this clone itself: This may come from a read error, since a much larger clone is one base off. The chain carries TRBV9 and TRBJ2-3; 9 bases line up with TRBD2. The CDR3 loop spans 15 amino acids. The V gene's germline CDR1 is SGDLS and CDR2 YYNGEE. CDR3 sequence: CASSVGGTSTDMQYF. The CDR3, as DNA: TGTGCCAGCAGCGTAGGGGGGACTAGCACAGATATGCAGTATTTT.

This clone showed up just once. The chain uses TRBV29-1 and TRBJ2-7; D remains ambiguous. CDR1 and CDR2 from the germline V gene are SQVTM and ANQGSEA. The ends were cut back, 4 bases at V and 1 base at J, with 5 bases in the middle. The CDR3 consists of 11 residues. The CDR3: CSVAASYEQYF. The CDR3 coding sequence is TGCAGCGTTGCTGCGTCCTACGAGCAGTACTTC.

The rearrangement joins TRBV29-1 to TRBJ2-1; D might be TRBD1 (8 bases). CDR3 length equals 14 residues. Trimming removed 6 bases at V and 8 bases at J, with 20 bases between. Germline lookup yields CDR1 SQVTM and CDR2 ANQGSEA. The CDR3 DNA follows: TGCAGCGTGCCGGGACAGGTGGGGGGGTATGAGCAGTTCTTC. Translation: CSVPGQVGGYEQFF.

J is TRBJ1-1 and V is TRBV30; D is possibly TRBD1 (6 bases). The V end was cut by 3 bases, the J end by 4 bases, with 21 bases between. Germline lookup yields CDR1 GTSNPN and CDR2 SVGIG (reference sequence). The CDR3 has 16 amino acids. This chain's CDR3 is CAWSGPNRVLGTEAFF. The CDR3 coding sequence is TGTGCCTGGAGCGGGCCAAACAGGGTATTGGGCACTGAAGCTTTCTTT. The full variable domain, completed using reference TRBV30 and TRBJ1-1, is SQTIHQWPATLVQPVGSPLSLECTVEGTSNPNLYWYRQAAGRGLQLLFYSVGIGQISSEVPQNLSASRPQDRQFILSSKKLLLSDSGFYLCAWSGPNRVLGTEAFFGQGTRLTVV.

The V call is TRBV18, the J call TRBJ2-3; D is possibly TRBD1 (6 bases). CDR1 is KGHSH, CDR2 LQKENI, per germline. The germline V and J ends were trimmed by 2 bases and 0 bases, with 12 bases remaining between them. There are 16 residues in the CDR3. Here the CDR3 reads CASSPYGTTSTDTQYF. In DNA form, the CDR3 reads TGTGCCAGCTCACCATATGGGACAACTAGCACAGATACGCAGTATTTT.

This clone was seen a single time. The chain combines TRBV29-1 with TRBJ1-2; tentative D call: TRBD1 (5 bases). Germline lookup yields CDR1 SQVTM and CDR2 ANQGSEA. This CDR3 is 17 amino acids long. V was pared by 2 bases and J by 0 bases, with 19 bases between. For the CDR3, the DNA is TGCAGCGTTGAAAGTACGGGGGGTCGTACAGCTAACTATGGCTACACCTTC. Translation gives CSVESTGGRTANYGYTF.

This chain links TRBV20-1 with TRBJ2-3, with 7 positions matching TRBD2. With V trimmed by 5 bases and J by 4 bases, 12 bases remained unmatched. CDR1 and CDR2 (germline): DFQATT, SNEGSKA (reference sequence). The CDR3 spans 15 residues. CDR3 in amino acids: CSAGGRASWADTQYF. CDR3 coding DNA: TGCAGTGCTGGTGGGAGGGCCTCTTGGGCAGATACGCAGTATTTT.

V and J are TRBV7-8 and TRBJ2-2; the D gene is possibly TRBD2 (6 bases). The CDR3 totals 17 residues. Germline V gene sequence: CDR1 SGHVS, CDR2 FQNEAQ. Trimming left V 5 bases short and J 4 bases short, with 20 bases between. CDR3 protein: CASSNRFLATPTGELFF. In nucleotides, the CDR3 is TGTGCCAGCAGCAATAGGTTTCTAGCGACGCCCACCGGGGAGCTGTTTTTT.

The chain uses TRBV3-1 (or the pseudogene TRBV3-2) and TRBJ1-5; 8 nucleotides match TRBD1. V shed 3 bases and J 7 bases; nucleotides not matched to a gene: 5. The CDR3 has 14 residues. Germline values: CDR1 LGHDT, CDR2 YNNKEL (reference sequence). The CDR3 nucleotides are TGTGCCAGCAGCCAGACAGGGGCAGGACAGCCCCAGCATTTT. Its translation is CASSQTGAGQPQHF.